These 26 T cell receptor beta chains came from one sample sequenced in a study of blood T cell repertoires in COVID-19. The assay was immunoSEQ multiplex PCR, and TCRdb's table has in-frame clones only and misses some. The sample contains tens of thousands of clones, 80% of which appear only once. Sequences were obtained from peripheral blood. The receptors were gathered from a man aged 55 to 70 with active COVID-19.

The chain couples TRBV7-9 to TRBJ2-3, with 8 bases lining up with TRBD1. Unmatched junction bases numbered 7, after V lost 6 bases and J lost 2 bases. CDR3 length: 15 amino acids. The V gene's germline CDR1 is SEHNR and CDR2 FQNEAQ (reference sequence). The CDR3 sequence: CASRRPGQATDTQYF. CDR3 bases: TGTGCCAGCAGAAGACCGGGACAGGCCACAGATACGCAGTATTTT.

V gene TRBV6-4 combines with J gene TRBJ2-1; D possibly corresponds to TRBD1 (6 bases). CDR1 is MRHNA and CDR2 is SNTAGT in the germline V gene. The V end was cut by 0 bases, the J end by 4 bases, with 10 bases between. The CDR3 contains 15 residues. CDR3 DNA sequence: TGTGCCAGCAGTGACTCGACAGGCGAGTACAATGAGCAGTTCTTC. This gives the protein CASSDSTGEYNEQFF.

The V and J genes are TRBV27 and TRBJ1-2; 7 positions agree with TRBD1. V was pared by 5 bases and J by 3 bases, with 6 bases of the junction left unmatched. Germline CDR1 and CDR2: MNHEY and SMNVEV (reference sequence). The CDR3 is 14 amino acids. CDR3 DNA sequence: TGTGCCAGCAGTCTCCAAGGACAGGACTATGGCTACACCTTC. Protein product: CASSLQGQDYGYTF.

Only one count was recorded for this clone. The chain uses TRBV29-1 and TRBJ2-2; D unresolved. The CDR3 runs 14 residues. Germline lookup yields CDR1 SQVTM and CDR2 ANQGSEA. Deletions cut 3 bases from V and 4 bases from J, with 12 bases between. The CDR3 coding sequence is TGCAGCGTTGAGGGCAGGCGTTCCACCGGGGAGCTGTTTTTT. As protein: CSVEGRRSTGELFF.

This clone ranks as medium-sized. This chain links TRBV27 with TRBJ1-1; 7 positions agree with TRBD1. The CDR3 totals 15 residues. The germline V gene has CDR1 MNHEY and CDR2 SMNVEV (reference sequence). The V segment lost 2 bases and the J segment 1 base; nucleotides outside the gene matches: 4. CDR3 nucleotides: TGTGCCAGCAGTTTACGGGACAGCTCGAACACTGAAGCTTTCTTT. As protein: CASSLRDSSNTEAFF.

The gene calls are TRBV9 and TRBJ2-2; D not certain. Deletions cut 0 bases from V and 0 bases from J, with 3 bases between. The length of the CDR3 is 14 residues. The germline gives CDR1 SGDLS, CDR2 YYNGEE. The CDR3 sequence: CASSVAANTGELFF. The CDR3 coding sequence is TGTGCCAGCAGCGTAGCAGCGAACACCGGGGAGCTGTTTTTT.

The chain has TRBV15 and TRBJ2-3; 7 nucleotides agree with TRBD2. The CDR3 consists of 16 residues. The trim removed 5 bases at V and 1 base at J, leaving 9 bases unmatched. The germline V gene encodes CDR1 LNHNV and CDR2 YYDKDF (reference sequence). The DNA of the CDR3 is TGTGCCACCAGCGGACCCACAACTAGCGGCACAGATACGCAGTATTTT. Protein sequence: CATSGPTTSGTDTQYF. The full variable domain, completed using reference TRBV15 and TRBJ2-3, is DAMVIQNPRYQVTQFGKPVTLSCSQTLNHNVMYWYQQKSSQAPKLLFHYYDKDFNNEADTPDNFQSRRPNTSFCFLDIRSPGLGDTAMYLCATSGPTTSGTDTQYFGPGTRLTVL.

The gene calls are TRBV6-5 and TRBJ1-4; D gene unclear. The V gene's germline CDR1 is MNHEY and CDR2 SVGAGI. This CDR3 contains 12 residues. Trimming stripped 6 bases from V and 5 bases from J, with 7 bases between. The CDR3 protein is CASSQKNEKLFF. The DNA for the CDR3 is TGTGCCAGCAGCCAAAAAAATGAAAAACTGTTTTTT.

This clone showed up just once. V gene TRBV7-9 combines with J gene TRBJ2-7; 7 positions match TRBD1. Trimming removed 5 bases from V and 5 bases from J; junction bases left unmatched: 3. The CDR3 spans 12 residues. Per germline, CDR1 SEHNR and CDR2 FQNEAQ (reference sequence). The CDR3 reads CASSPTGDEQYF. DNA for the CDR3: TGTGCCAGCAGCCCCACAGGGGACGAGCAGTACTTC.

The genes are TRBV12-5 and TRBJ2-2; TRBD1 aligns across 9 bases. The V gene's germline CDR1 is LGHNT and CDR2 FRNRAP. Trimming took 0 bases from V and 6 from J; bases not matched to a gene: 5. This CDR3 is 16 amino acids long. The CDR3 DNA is TGTGCTAGTGGTTTGGTACCCACAGGGGGCTCCGGGGAGCTGTTTTTT. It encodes CASGLVPTGGSGELFF.

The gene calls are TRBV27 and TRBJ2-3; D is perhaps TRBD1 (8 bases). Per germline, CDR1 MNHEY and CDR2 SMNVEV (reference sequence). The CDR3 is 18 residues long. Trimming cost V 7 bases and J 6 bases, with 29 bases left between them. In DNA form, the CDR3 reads TGTGCCAGCAATGACAGGGGATGGGGGAGGGGTCTCTCGGATACGCAGTATTTT. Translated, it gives CASNDRGWGRGLSDTQYF.

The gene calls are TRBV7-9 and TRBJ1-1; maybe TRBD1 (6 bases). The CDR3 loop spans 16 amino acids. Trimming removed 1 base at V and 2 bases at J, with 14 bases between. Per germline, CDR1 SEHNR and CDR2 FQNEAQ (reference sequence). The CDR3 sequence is CASSLGRGGLNTEAFF. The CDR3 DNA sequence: TGTGCCAGCAGCTTAGGTAGGGGGGGCCTCAACACTGAAGCTTTCTTT.

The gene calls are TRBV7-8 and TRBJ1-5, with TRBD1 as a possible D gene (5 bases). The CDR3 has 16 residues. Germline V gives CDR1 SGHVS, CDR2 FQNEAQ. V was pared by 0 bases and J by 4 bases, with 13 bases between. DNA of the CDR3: TGTGCCAGCAGCTTAGCCGGCAGGGTATTAAATCAGCCCCAGCATTTT. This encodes CASSLAGRVLNQPQHF.

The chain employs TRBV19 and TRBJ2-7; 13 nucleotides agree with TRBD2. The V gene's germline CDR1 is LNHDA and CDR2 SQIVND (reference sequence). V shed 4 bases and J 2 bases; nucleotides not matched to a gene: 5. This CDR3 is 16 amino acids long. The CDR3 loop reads CASSRRLAGGTYEQYF. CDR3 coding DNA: TGTGCCAGTAGTAGGCGACTAGCGGGAGGAACCTACGAGCAGTACTTC.

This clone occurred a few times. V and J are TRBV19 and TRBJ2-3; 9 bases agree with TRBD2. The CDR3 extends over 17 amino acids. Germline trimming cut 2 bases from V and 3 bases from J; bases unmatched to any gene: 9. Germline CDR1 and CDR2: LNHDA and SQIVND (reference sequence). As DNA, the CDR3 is TGTGCCAGTAGTATAATTCGGGCTAGCGGGGCAACAGATACGCAGTATTTT. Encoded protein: CASSIIRASGATDTQYF.

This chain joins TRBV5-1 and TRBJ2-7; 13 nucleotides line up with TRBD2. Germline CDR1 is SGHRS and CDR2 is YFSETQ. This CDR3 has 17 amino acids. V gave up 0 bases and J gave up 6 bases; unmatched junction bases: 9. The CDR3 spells CASSLELAGGPGREQYF. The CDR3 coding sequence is TGCGCCAGCAGCTTGGAACTAGCGGGAGGGCCGGGTCGCGAGCAGTACTTC.

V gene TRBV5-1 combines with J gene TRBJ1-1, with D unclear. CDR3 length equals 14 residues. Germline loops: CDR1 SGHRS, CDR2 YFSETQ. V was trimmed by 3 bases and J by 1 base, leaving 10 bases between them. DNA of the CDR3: TGCGCCAGCAGCTCGGGTCCCGGGAACACTGAAGCTTTCTTT. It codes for CASSSGPGNTEAFF. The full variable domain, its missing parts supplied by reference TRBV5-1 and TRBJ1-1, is KAGVTQTPRYLIKTRGQQVTLSCSPISGHRSVSWYQQTPGQGLQFLFEYFSETQRNKGNFPGRFSGRQFSNSRSEMNVSTLELGDSALYLCASSSGPGNTEAFFGQGTRLTVV.

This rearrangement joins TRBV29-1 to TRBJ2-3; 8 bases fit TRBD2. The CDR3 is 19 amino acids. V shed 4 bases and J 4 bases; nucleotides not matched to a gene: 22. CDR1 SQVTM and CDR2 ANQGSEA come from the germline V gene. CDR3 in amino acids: CSVGSGGLGGRKRADTQYF. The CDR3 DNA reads TGCAGCGTTGGATCCGGGGGCTTGGGCGGGAGGAAGCGAGCAGATACGCAGTATTTT.

The CDR3 protein is CASSQGGDTQYF. The DNA for the CDR3 is TGCGCCAGCAGCCAAGGAGGAGATACGCAGTATTTT. The chain employs TRBV4-1 and TRBJ2-3; unclear D gene. The CDR3 runs 12 residues. Germline V CDR1 and CDR2: MGHRA, YSYEKL. Trimming took off 1 base at V and 5 bases at J, with 4 bases between the two ends.

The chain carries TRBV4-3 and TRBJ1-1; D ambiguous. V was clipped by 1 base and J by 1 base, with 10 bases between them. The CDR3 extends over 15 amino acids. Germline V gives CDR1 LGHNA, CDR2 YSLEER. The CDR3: CASSQGGRANTEAFF. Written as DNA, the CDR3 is TGCGCCAGCAGCCAAGGCGGGAGGGCGAACACTGAAGCTTTCTTT.

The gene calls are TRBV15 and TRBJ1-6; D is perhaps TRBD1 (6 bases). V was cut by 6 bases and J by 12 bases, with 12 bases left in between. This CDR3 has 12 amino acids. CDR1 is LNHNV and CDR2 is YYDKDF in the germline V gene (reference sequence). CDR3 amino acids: CATRGSGEPLHF. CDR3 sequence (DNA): TGTGCCACCAGGGGATCAGGGGAACCCCTCCACTTT.

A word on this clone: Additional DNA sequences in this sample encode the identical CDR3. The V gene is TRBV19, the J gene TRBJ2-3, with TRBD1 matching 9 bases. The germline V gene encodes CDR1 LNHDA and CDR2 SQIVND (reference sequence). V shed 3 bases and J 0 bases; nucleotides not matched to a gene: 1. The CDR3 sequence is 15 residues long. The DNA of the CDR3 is TGTGCCAGTAGTATGGGGACAGGGAGCACAGATACGCAGTATTTT. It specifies CASSMGTGSTDTQYF.

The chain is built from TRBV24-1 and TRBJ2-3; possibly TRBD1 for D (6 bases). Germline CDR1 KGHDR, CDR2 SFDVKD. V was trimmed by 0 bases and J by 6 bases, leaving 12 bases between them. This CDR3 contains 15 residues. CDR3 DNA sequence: TGTGCCACCAGTGATTTGAACAGGGTCGCGGATACGCAGTATTTT. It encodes CATSDLNRVADTQYF.

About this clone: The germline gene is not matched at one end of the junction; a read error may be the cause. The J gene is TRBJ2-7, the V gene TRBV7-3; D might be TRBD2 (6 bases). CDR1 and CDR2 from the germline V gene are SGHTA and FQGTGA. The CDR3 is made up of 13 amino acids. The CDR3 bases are TGTGCCAGCAGCTTAAATGTCGGCGGGGTCCCCGTGTTC. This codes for CASSLNVGGVPVF.

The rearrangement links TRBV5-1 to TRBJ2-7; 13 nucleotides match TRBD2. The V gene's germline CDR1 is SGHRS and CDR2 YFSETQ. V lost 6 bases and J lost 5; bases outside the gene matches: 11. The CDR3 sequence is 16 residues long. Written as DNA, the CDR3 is TGCGCCAGCAAGCAGCGGACTAGCGGGAGTGATGACGAGCAGTACTTC. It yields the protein CASKQRTSGSDDEQYF.

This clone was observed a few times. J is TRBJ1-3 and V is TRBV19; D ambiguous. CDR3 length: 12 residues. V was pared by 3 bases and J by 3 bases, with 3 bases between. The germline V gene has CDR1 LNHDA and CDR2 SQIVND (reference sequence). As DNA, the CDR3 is TGTGCCAGTAGTATTAGTGGAAACACCATATATTTT. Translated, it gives CASSISGNTIYF. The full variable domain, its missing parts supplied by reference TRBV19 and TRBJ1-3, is DGGITQSPKYLFRKEGQNVTLSCEQNLNHDAMYWYRQDPGQGLRLIYYSQIVNDFQKGDIAEGYSVSREKKESFPLTVTSAQKNPTAFYLCASSISGNTIYFGEGSWLTVV.